The next 13 T cell receptor beta chains were all read from a single sample in a study of blood T cell repertoires in COVID-19. Generated by immunoSEQ multiplex PCR, the TCRdb table keeps only in-frame clones and is missing some. The sample lists over 120,000 clones; about three quarters were seen once. Specimen: peripheral blood. The receptors derive from a woman in her fifties or sixties with active or convalescent COVID-19.

Here the CDR3 reads CASSLGVGDSPLHF. The CDR3 DNA follows: TGTGCCAGCAGCTTAGGGGTAGGGGATTCACCCCTCCACTTT. The V gene is TRBV7-8, the J gene TRBJ1-6, with D perhaps matching TRBD1 (5 bases). V dropped 1 base and J dropped 8 bases, with 9 bases sitting between them. The germline CDR1 and CDR2 sequences are SGHVS and FQNEAQ. The CDR3 has 14 amino acids.

In its sample, this clone was seen once. The chain is built from TRBV5-6 and TRBJ2-3; D may be TRBD1 (5 bases). The V end was cut by 0 bases, the J end by 4 bases, with 15 bases between. Looked up from germline, CDR1 is SGHDT and CDR2 is YYEEEE. This CDR3 is built from 16 residues. The CDR3 DNA sequence: TGTGCCAGCAGCTTGGTCGGCAGGGTGGCGGCAGATACGCAGTATTTT. Its translation is CASSLVGRVAADTQYF.

The chain joins TRBV6-6 to TRBJ1-2; TRBD1 matches at 10 bases. The CDR3 runs 15 residues. Unmatched junction bases numbered 9, after V lost 7 bases and J lost 4 bases. From germline, CDR1 is MNHNY and CDR2 SVGAGI (reference sequence). CDR3 amino acids: CASISGTGVSYGYTF. Written as DNA, the CDR3 is TGTGCCAGCATCTCAGGGACAGGGGTTAGCTATGGCTACACCTTC.

The chain employs TRBV3-1 (or the pseudogene TRBV3-2) and TRBJ2-2, with a possible D match to TRBD2 (6 bases). CDR1 is LGHDT and CDR2 is YNNKEL in the germline V gene (reference sequence). The CDR3 is made up of 18 amino acids. The V end lost 1 base, the J end lost 5 bases, and 20 bases lay between the germline ends. The CDR3 bases are TGTGCCAGCAGCCAAGCCGGGGTGCGGGGCGATGGGACCGGGGAGCTGTTTTTT. Its translation: CASSQAGVRGDGTGELFF.

The genes are TRBV5-1 and TRBJ2-6; no clear D gene. Germline CDR1 and CDR2: SGHRS and YFSETQ. CDR3 length: 13 amino acids. Trimming shortened V by 8 bases and J by 2 bases, and 8 bases separated the two germline ends. Here the CDR3 reads CASRQAGANVLTF. CDR3 bases: TGCGCCAGTCGCCAGGCTGGGGCCAACGTCCTGACTTTC.

The chain carries TRBV3-1 (or the pseudogene TRBV3-2) and TRBJ1-1; no clear D. The CDR3 totals 13 residues. V was trimmed by 1 base and J by 5 bases, leaving 8 bases between them. Per the germline V gene, CDR1 is LGHDT and CDR2 is YNNKEL (reference sequence). The CDR3 sequence: CASSQVPRTEAFF. The CDR3 DNA follows: TGTGCCAGCAGCCAAGTGCCCAGGACTGAAGCTTTCTTT.

The chain joins TRBV7-2 to TRBJ2-5; D might be TRBD2 (5 bases). The CDR3 is made up of 16 amino acids. Trimming removed 5 bases at V and 5 bases at J, with 21 bases between. CDR1 and CDR2 from the germline V gene are SGHTA and FQGNSA. Here the CDR3 reads CASSPSNVPGGETQYF. DNA of the CDR3: TGTGCCAGCAGCCCTTCAAATGTGCCCGGCGGGGAGACCCAGTACTTC.

V is TRBV7-9 and J is TRBJ2-2; 7 nucleotides align to TRBD1. The CDR3 has 14 residues. Per germline, CDR1 SEHNR and CDR2 FQNEAQ (reference sequence). V lost 8 bases, J lost 0 bases, and 3 bases stayed unmatched. The CDR3 spells CASRDRANTGELFF. The DNA for the CDR3 is TGTGCCAGCCGGGACAGAGCGAACACCGGGGAGCTGTTTTTT.

This clone was detected many times. This chain connects TRBV5-1 to TRBJ2-7; 14 bases are a match to TRBD2. V was pared by 4 bases and J by 1 base, with 7 bases of the junction left unmatched. The germline CDR1 and CDR2 sequences are SGHRS and YFSETQ. The length of the CDR3 is 17 residues. Written as DNA, the CDR3 is TGCGCCAGCAGCCGGACTAGCGGGAGGCTCCTATCCTACGAGCAGTACTTC. It yields the protein CASSRTSGRLLSYEQYF.

The chain links TRBV18 to TRBJ2-5; D not certain. Per the germline V gene, CDR1 is KGHSH and CDR2 is LQKENI. There are 13 residues in the CDR3. V lost 1 base to trimming and J lost 5 bases, with 8 bases between them. The CDR3 here is CASSPRPGETQYF. Here the CDR3 DNA reads TGTGCCAGCTCACCACGCCCCGGGGAGACCCAGTACTTC.

This sequence joins TRBV19 and TRBJ2-7, with TRBD1 matching 7 bases. This CDR3 comprises 13 residues. V gave up 6 bases and J gave up 5 bases; unmatched junction bases: 7. Germline V gene sequence: CDR1 LNHDA, CDR2 SQIVND (reference sequence). The CDR3 DNA reads as TGTGCCAGTAGCCGACAGGGCTTCGACGAGCAGTACTTC. Translated: CASSRQGFDEQYF.

The chain combines TRBV2 with TRBJ2-1; TRBD2 matches 7 bases. The CDR3 has 15 amino acids. Trimming removed 5 bases from V and 6 bases from J; junction bases left unmatched: 10. Germline values: CDR1 SNHLY, CDR2 FYNNEI. CDR3 residues: CASSPTSLGGNEQFF. As DNA, the CDR3 is TGTGCCAGCAGTCCGACTAGCCTTGGGGGCAATGAGCAGTTCTTC.

The chain recombines TRBV30 with TRBJ1-3; 9 bases are a match to TRBD1. Germline trimming cut 5 bases from V and 0 bases from J; bases unmatched to any gene: 8. CDR3 size: 16 residues. The germline V gene has CDR1 GTSNPN and CDR2 SVGIG (reference sequence). The CDR3 DNA reads as TGTGCCTGGTCGTCCGGGACAGGGAGCTCTGGAAACACCATATATTTT. Amino acids: CAWSSGTGSSGNTIYF. Combining the CDR3 with reference TRBV30 and TRBJ1-3 gives the whole variable domain SQTIHQWPATLVQPVGSPLSLECTVEGTSNPNLYWYRQAAGRGLQLLFYSVGIGQISSEVPQNLSASRPQDRQFILSSKKLLLSDSGFYLCAWSSGTGSSGNTIYFGEGSWLTVV.